This T cell receptor beta chain was captured in a study of OX40 agonist ivuxolimab in advanced cancers. This clone was counted once. The CDR3 runs 16 residues. From germline, CDR1 is PRHDT and CDR2 FYEKMQ (reference sequence). With 2 bases clipped from V and 0 bases from J, the junction kept 3 bases outside the gene matches. The assay was immunoSEQ multiplex PCR, and TCRdb's table has in-frame clones only and misses some. The sample lists 69,000 or so clones, around 80% occurring once. This material consisted of CD4+ or CD8+ T cells sorted from blood, taken in a trial of the OX40 agonist ivuxolimab. The clonotype comes from an adult with an advanced solid tumor such as melanoma, head and neck, liver or kidney cancer. This chain links TRBV13 with TRBJ2-1, with 8 positions matching TRBD1. The DNA of the CDR3 is TGTGCCAGCAGCTTACGGACAGGGAGCTCCTACAATGAGCAGTTCTTC. Amino acid sequence: CASSLRTGSSYNEQFF.